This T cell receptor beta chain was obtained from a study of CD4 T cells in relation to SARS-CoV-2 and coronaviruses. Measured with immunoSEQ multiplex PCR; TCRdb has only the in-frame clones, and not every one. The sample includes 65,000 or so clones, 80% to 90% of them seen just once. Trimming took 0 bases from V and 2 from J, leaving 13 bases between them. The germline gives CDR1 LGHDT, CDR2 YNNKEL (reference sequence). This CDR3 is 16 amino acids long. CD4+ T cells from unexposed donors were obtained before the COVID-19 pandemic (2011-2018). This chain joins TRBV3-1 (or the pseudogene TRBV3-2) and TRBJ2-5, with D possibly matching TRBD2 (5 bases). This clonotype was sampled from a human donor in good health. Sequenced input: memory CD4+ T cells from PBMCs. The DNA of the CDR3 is TGTGCCAGCAGCCAAGACCCTAGCAGCGGTCAAGAGACCCAGTACTTC. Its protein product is CASSQDPSSGQETQYF.